This is a list of T cell receptor beta chains from one sample in a study of blood T cell repertoires in COVID-19. Profiled with immunoSEQ multiplex PCR; TCRdb holds only in-frame clones, not every one. The sample consists of 250,000 or so clones, 86% of them appearing once. Sequencing was carried out using PBMCs or T cells enriched from blood (not recorded which). These receptors came from a woman between 50 and 59 years old who had recovered from COVID-19. The conserved cysteine and the conserved F or W are not part of the CDR3 here. Each record gives: J gene, V gene, CDR3 protein.

TRBJ2-3,TRBV6-5,ASSPAGGPVDTQY
TRBJ2-7,TRBV27,ASSRGAVHGYEQY
TRBJ1-4,TRBV14,ASSQVWRVGKLF
TRBJ2-3,TRBV7-8,ASSISGARTDTQY
TRBJ2-4,TRBV5-6,ASSLVSYKNIQY
TRBJ1-2,TRBV5-6,ASSSIGTGGLGYT
TRBJ2-2,TRBV4-3,ASSPETGFDTGELF
TRBJ1-6,TRBV14,ASSQEWQVGAPLH
TRBJ2-7,TRBV27,ASSPTGFPYEQY
TRBJ1-3,TRBV7-2,ASSFGETGNTIY
TRBJ2-1,TRBV9,ASSPRGLVGGAYNEQF
TRBJ2-2,TRBV28,ASSLSGSPGTGELF
TRBJ2-7,TRBV5-1,ASRGARDRSYEQY
TRBJ1-2,TRBV6-2/TRBV6-3,ASSGSAFRGYT
TRBJ1-2,TRBV5-6,ASSFTPTSSYGYT
TRBJ2-1,TRBV2,ASSDAIGNEQF
TRBJ1-3,TRBV6-5,ASSYDGLGNTIY
TRBJ1-3,TRBV9,ASSEGGSGNTIY
TRBJ2-1,TRBV5-4,ASSSRDRDNEQF
TRBJ2-1,TRBV6-5,ASGLEEPYNEQF
TRBJ2-3,TRBV5-6,ASSLVGRGASTDTQY
TRBJ1-5,TRBV7-2,ASSQTGTRDNQPQH
TRBJ2-5,TRBV4-1,ASSRDRVSQY
TRBJ2-1,TRBV7-2,ASRPGLGIDEQF
TRBJ1-2,TRBV7-9,ASSYHRGINYGYT
TRBJ2-3,TRBV6-2/TRBV6-3,ASSYLEGETQY
TRBJ2-7,TRBV7-2,ASSYSARGAGHYEQY
TRBJ2-2,TRBV25-1,ASSDPGGPNTGELF
TRBJ1-5,TRBV6-5,ASRVGGTRVEPH
TRBJ1-3,TRBV6-5,ASSYSNAASGNTIY
TRBJ2-1,TRBV28,ASSLLDNEQF
TRBJ2-1,TRBV11-2,ASSLGTGVNEQF
TRBJ1-2,TRBV19,ASNQVGGYT
TRBJ2-1,TRBV7-2,ASSEDFYNEQF
TRBJ2-7,TRBV4-1,ASSPFPGTGTYEQY
TRBJ1-2,TRBV11-2,ASSFTSGANYGYT
TRBJ1-4,TRBV11-2,ASSSDRGPNEKLF
TRBJ2-1,TRBV11-2,ASSLVRGGYYEQF
TRBJ1-1,TRBV23-1,ASKTRNTEAF
TRBJ1-2,TRBV6-2/TRBV6-3,ASRWTGGFYGYT
TRBJ2-2,TRBV18,ASSPPGQGGNTGELF
TRBJ1-1,TRBV3-1/TRBV3-2,ASSHRGTGIIVTEAF
TRBJ1-5,TRBV4-1,ASSLSQTGYSNQPQH
TRBJ2-7,TRBV7-2,ASSPPGLAGGTYEQY